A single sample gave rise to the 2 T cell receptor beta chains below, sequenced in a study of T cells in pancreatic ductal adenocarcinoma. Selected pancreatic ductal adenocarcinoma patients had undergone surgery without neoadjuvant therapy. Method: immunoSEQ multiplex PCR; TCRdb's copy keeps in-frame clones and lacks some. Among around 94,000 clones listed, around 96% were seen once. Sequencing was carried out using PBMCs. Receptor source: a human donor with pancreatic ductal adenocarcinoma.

The CDR3 DNA reads as TGTGCCAGCAGTCCCTGGACAGGCGCTGGAAACACCATATATTTT. This gives the protein CASSPWTGAGNTIYF. This chain connects TRBV6-1 to TRBJ1-3; 7 positions agree with TRBD1. This CDR3 has 15 residues. The V segment lost 5 bases and the J segment 2 bases; nucleotides outside the gene matches: 6. Germline V gives CDR1 MNHNS, CDR2 SASEGT.

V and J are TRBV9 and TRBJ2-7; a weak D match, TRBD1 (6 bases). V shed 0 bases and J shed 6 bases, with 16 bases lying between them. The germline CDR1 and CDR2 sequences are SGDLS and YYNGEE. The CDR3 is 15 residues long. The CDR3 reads CASSVEVGQYSEQYF. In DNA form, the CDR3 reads TGTGCCAGCAGCGTAGAGGTTGGACAGTATTCCGAGCAGTACTTC.